This T cell receptor beta chain was sequenced for a study of shared clonotypes between healthy human individuals. Whole-study context: Three plates each covered CD4 naive and memory; CD8 naive two, CD8 memory one.

Study outcomes and limitations: The study found about 4.6% of naive CD4 clonotypes shared across a few donors.

Sequencing was at deep level. It was across several immunoSEQ plates that each subset's genomic DNA was evenly split. The assay was immunoSEQ multiplex PCR, and TCRdb's table has in-frame clones only and misses some. The sample records under 1,900,000 clones, approximately 98.5% being singletons. CDR1 is LNHDA and CDR2 is SQIVND in the germline V gene (reference sequence). V lost 0 bases to trimming and J lost 7 bases, with 9 bases between them. CDR3 length: 13 amino acids. A remark on this clone: Its antigen is undetermined.

The V gene is TRBV19, the J gene TRBJ1-2, with unresolved D. The sequence was collected from a man aged 25-40 years in good health. Sequencing was carried out using naive CD4+ T cells sorted from blood. The subset here: CD45RA+ positively selected. In DNA, the CDR3 is TGTGCCAGTAGTATAGAGGCGTTAAGTGGCTACACCTTC. Its translation: CASSIEALSGYTF.